One sample yielded the 30 T cell receptor beta chains listed below, sequenced in a study of blood T cells in healthy people across ages. A second PCR of 7 to 11 cycles used a sample-barcoded 5' primer and a J-beta primer mix. Via MiXCR, TCRdb re-called the 5' RACE reads, giving one row per CDR3 protein. The table includes 850,000 to 1,000,000 distinct CDR3 sequences, roughly 50% detected once. Sequencing was carried out using blood. The receptors derive from a man in his thirties or forties in good health.

The chain uses TRBV12-3 or TRBV12-4 and TRBJ2-5, with D maybe TRBD1 (6 bases). The CDR3 is made up of 14 amino acids. Trimming took 5 bases from V and 4 from J, leaving 14 bases between them. CDR3 amino acids: CASSLPRGLETQYF. As DNA, the CDR3 is TGTGCCAGCAGTCTACCCAGGGGTCTAGAGACCCAGTACTTC.

A few counts support this clonotype. CDR3 in amino acids: CASSPGAVRNEQFF. Written as DNA, the CDR3 is TGTGCCAGCAGCCCAGGGGCAGTGAGGAATGAGCAGTTCTTC. The V gene is TRBV7-2, the J gene TRBJ2-1; D is possibly TRBD1 (6 bases). CDR1 and CDR2 (germline): SGHTA, FQGNSA. The V end lost 5 bases, the J end lost 7 bases, and 15 bases lay between the germline ends. The CDR3 is 14 amino acids.

The chain has TRBV20-1 and TRBJ2-3; the match to TRBD2 covers 11 bases. Trimming at V came to 6 bases and at J to 3 bases, leaving 5 bases not matched to a gene. The CDR3 runs 14 residues. CDR1 and CDR2 (germline): DFQATT, SNEGSKA (reference sequence). The CDR3 DNA follows: TGCAGTGCCGTAGCGGGGGGGCCAACAGATACGCAGTATTTT. This translates into CSAVAGGPTDTQYF.

The chain has TRBV4-2 and TRBJ2-7, with a possible D match to TRBD1 (5 bases). Trimming removed 5 bases from V and 0 bases from J, with 17 bases in between. The CDR3 length is 16 residues. Per germline, CDR1 LGHNA and CDR2 YNFKEQ. CDR3 residues: CASSEGAAAPSYEQYF. DNA for the CDR3: TGTGCCAGCAGCGAAGGGGCGGCGGCGCCCTCCTACGAGCAGTACTTC.

The chain has TRBV6-2 or TRBV6-3 and TRBJ2-4, with TRBD1 matching 9 bases. The J call may be mistaken, given a closer DNA end match to TRBJ2-7. The CDR3 is made up of 15 amino acids. The germline V gene has CDR1 MNHEY and CDR2 SVGEGT. The DNA for the CDR3 is TGTGCCAGCAGTTACGGGGACAGGGAATCTCACGAGCAGTACTTC. This sequence encodes CASSYGDRESHEQYF.

The rearrangement joins TRBV9 to TRBJ2-3; 8 bases match TRBD2. Looked up from germline, CDR1 is SGDLS and CDR2 is YYNGEE. V gave up 6 bases and J gave up 6 bases; unmatched junction bases: 12. The CDR3 runs to 15 residues. The CDR3 loop is CASTGGGLKSDTQYF. DNA for the CDR3: TGTGCCAGCACGGGCGGGGGGCTCAAATCCGATACGCAGTATTTT.

This clonotype turned up a few times. The rearrangement uses TRBV3-1 and TRBJ1-2, with D maybe TRBD1 (5 bases). Germline-derived CDR1 and CDR2 are LGHDT and YNNKEL (reference sequence). Trimming pared 6 bases from V and 4 bases from J, leaving 12 bases between. The CDR3 has 13 amino acids. CDR3 region: CASSPQVVYGYTF. CDR3 DNA: TGTGCCAGCAGTCCACAGGTTGTCTATGGCTACACCTTC. Full variable domain (outside the CDR3, taken from reference TRBV3-1 and TRBJ1-2): DTAVSQTPKYLVTQMGNDKSIKCEQNLGHDTMYWYKQDSKKFLKIMFSYNNKELIINETVPNRFSPKSPDKAHLNLHINSLELGDSAVYFCASSPQVVYGYTFGSGTRLTVV.

This chain links TRBV29-1 with TRBJ2-2, with D perhaps given as TRBD1 or TRBD2 (5 bases each). The germline V gene has CDR1 SQVTM and CDR2 ANQGSEA. Trimming stripped 4 bases from V and 3 bases from J, with 9 bases between. CDR3 length: 13 residues. The CDR3 protein is CSVAREYTGELFF. CDR3 DNA sequence: TGCAGCGTTGCCAGGGAGTACACCGGGGAGCTGTTTTTT.

The V call is TRBV4-3, the J call TRBJ2-5; 11 bases match TRBD2. The germline V gene has CDR1 LGHNA and CDR2 YSLEER. Trimming removed 5 bases from V and 4 bases from J; junction bases left unmatched: 9. The CDR3 runs 16 residues. CDR3 sequence: CASSSLSGGAPETQYF. In DNA form, the CDR3 reads TGCGCCAGCAGCTCGCTTAGCGGGGGGGCCCCAGAGACCCAGTACTTC.

The V and J genes are TRBV12-3 or TRBV12-4 and TRBJ2-4; D gene ambiguous. The end of the DNA aligns better with TRBJ2-7, so the J call may be wrong. CDR3 size: 14 residues. The CDR3 DNA reads TGTGCCAGCAGCACCCTGCTAGAAGGAGCCGAGCAGTACTTC. It encodes CASSTLLEGAEQYF.

The rearrangement joins TRBV7-9 to TRBJ2-3; D not resolved. Germline V gives CDR1 SEHNR, CDR2 FQNEAQ (reference sequence). The CDR3 is 14 amino acids. Trimming took off 7 bases at V and 4 bases at J, with 15 bases between the two ends. DNA of the CDR3: TGTGCCAGCATGCCCCAGAATAACCCAGATACGCAGTATTTT. Translated, it gives CASMPQNNPDTQYF.

CDR3 residues: CASSTHMNTEAFF. DNA of the CDR3: TGTGCCAGCAGTACCCACATGAACACTGAAGCTTTCTTT. The chain has TRBV12-3 or TRBV12-4 and TRBJ1-1; D remains unclear. Trimming took 5 bases from V and 0 from J, leaving 7 bases between them. The CDR3 contains 13 residues.

Written as DNA, the CDR3 is TGTGCCAGCAGCTTCAGTAAAACAGGGGACCAGCCCCAGCATTTT. As protein: CASSFSKTGDQPQHF. The J gene is TRBJ1-5, the V gene TRBV11-2; 7 nucleotides agree with TRBD1. The germline gives CDR1 SGHAT, CDR2 FQNNGV. The CDR3 has 15 residues. Germline trimming cut 3 bases from V and 7 bases from J; bases unmatched to any gene: 9.

The chain couples TRBV28 to TRBJ2-7, with D possibly matching TRBD1 (6 bases). Trimming removed 5 bases at V and 1 base at J, with 18 bases between. This CDR3 contains 16 residues. Germline-derived CDR1 and CDR2 are MDHEN and SYDVKM. This CDR3 reads CASSPNRERESYEQYF. CDR3 DNA: TGTGCCAGCAGTCCGAACAGGGAAAGGGAGTCCTACGAGCAGTACTTC.

The chain is built from TRBV12-3 or TRBV12-4 and TRBJ2-7, with 9 bases fitting TRBD2. This CDR3 region has 15 residues. V trimming: 3 bases; J trimming: 7 bases; junction bases outside the gene matches: 10. The CDR3 bases are TGTGCCAGCAGTTTTTCAGGACTAGCGAACAATGAGCAGTACTTC. Its protein is CASSFSGLANNEQYF.

Only a few counts were recorded for this clonotype. The rearrangement uses TRBV2 and TRBJ1-4; 9 nucleotides match TRBD1. The CDR3 covers 15 residues. The V gene's germline CDR1 is SNHLY and CDR2 FYNNEI. V shed 5 bases and J 3 bases; nucleotides not matched to a gene: 4. The CDR3 sequence: CASSLDRGANEKLFF. The CDR3 region has the DNA TGTGCCAGCAGTCTGGACAGGGGAGCTAATGAAAAACTGTTTTTT.

The table lists this clonotype with a few counts. This chain joins TRBV7-9 and TRBJ2-3, with 7 bases lining up with TRBD1. The trim removed 2 bases at V and 2 bases at J, leaving 10 bases unmatched. Germline V gene sequence: CDR1 SEHNR, CDR2 FQNEAQ (reference sequence). The CDR3 sequence is 17 residues long. This CDR3 is CASSLRGGRVITDTQYF. CDR3 nucleotides: TGTGCCAGCAGCTTAAGAGGGGGCAGAGTAATCACAGATACGCAGTATTTT.

J is TRBJ2-1 and V is TRBV12-3 or TRBV12-4; tentative D call: TRBD2 (6 bases). CDR3 size: 12 residues. V dropped 6 bases and J dropped 12 bases, with 15 bases sitting between them. The CDR3 loop reads CASSYMTRTQFF. In DNA form, the CDR3 reads TGTGCCAGCAGCTACATGACTAGGACGCAGTTCTTC.

This clonotype was counted a few times. J is TRBJ1-3 and V is TRBV15, with D perhaps TRBD1 (6 bases). Trimming pared 5 bases from V and 6 bases from J, leaving 14 bases between. Germline V CDR1 and CDR2: LNHNV, YYDKDF (reference sequence). The CDR3 covers 14 residues. The CDR3 DNA is TGTGCCACCAGCCCCGAAGGGGACAAAAACACCATATATTTT. This sequence encodes CATSPEGDKNTIYF.

V and J are TRBV11-1 and TRBJ2-7; 8 bases fit TRBD2. CDR1 is SGHAT, CDR2 FQDESV, per germline (reference sequence). The CDR3 consists of 10 residues. V was clipped by 11 bases and J by 5 bases; unmatched bases: 2. As DNA, the CDR3 is TGTGCCGCCGGGGGGGACGAGCAGTACTTC. Its protein product is CAAGGDEQYF.

The chain joins TRBV20-1 to TRBJ2-1; 9 nucleotides align to TRBD2. The CDR3 covers 15 residues. In germline, CDR1 is DFQATT, CDR2 SNEGSKA (reference sequence). Trimming removed 3 bases from V and 7 bases from J; junction bases left unmatched: 10. CDR3 sequence (DNA): TGCAGTGCTAGTCAGCCTAGCGGGGCTAGGAATGAGCAGTTCTTC. Translated, it gives CSASQPSGARNEQFF.

This clonotype appeared a single time. The rearrangement links TRBV28 to TRBJ2-3; 7 bases are a match to TRBD1. Germline assignment: CDR1 MDHEN and CDR2 SYDVKM. Trimming at V came to 5 bases and at J to 4 bases, leaving 12 bases not matched to a gene. The CDR3 length is 16 residues. This CDR3 reads CASSPAGRGRADTQYF. CDR3 in DNA: TGTGCCAGCAGTCCCGCAGGCAGGGGGAGAGCAGATACGCAGTATTTT. Filled out from reference TRBV28 and TRBJ2-3, the complete variable domain reads DVKVTQSSRYLVKRTGEKVFLECVQDMDHENMFWYRQDPGLGLRLIYFSYDVKMKEKGDIPEGYSVSREKKERFSLILESASTNQTSMYLCASSPAGRGRADTQYFGPGTRLTVL.

The chain has TRBV6-5 and TRBJ1-3, with a possible D match to TRBD1 (6 bases). The germline V gene has CDR1 MNHEY and CDR2 SVGAGI. The CDR3 spans 14 residues. Trimming removed 7 bases at V and 0 bases at J, with 10 bases between. CDR3 sequence reads: CASIKDSSGNTIYF. The CDR3, as DNA: TGTGCCAGCATCAAGGACAGCTCTGGAAACACCATATATTTT.

The sample holds a few counts of this clonotype. The rearrangement uses TRBV12-3 or TRBV12-4 and TRBJ2-7, with D tentatively TRBD1 or TRBD2 (5 bases each). V lost 1 base, J lost 0 bases, and 16 bases lay in between. This CDR3 has 17 residues. The CDR3 region has the DNA TGTGCCAGCAGTTTAGTCGGGGCTTACCAATACTCCTACGAGCAGTACTTC. Translated, it gives CASSLVGAYQYSYEQYF.

This clonotype was picked up a small number of times. The chain joins TRBV7-6 to TRBJ2-1; D unclear. Germline loops: CDR1 SGHVS, CDR2 FNYEAQ. V was trimmed by 1 base and J by 7 bases, leaving 17 bases between them. The CDR3 covers 16 residues. CDR3 nucleotide sequence: TGTGCCAGCAGCTTAGAGGAAGCCCTCTTACCAAATGAGCAGTTCTTC. This gives the protein CASSLEEALLPNEQFF.

CDR3 bases: TGTGCCATCAAATCGGGACTCGACACAGATACGCAGTATTTT. This gives the protein CAIKSGLDTDTQYF. The chain joins TRBV10-3 to TRBJ2-3, with D tentatively TRBD2 (6 bases). Per germline, CDR1 ENHRY and CDR2 SYGVKD. The CDR3 loop spans 14 amino acids. Between the trimmed V and J ends, which lost 7 bases and 2 bases, there was a span of 13 bases.

This clonotype appeared many times. This chain connects TRBV9 to TRBJ2-7; D gene unclear. From germline, CDR1 is SGDLS and CDR2 YYNGEE. CDR3 size: 13 residues. Trimming took 3 bases from V and 3 from J, leaving 10 bases between them. CDR3 sequence (DNA): TGTGCCAGCAGCGGCGACAAAGGCTACGAGCAGTACTTC. As protein: CASSGDKGYEQYF. Looking up the rest from reference TRBV9 and TRBJ2-7 gives the full variable domain: DSGVTQTPKHLITATGQRVTLRCSPRSGDLSVYWYQQSLDQGLQFLIQYYNGEERAKGNILERFSAQQFPDLHSELNLSSLELGDSALYFCASSGDKGYEQYFGPGTRLTVT.

The chain has TRBV27 and TRBJ2-7; TRBD1 might be the D (6 bases). The DNA end lines up better with TRBJ2-4; the J call may be wrong. The CDR3 loop spans 14 amino acids. The V gene's germline CDR1 is MNHEY and CDR2 SMNVEV (reference sequence). Written as DNA, the CDR3 is TGTGCCAGCAGTCCTCTTGAGAGGGGGAACATTCAGTACTTC. This sequence encodes CASSPLERGNIQYF.

This sequence joins TRBV12-3 or TRBV12-4 and TRBJ2-1, with D perhaps matching TRBD1 or TRBD2 (6 bases each). The V end was cut by 6 bases, the J end by 11 bases, with 11 bases between. The CDR3 totals 11 residues. In DNA form, the CDR3 reads TGTGCCAGCAGCCCGCGGGACAAGCAGTTCTTC. It translates to CASSPRDKQFF.

J is TRBJ1-5 and V is TRBV12-3 or TRBV12-4; D is possibly TRBD1 (5 bases). V lost 6 bases to trimming and J lost 0 bases, with 12 bases between them. The CDR3 runs to 15 residues. The chain's CDR3 is CASRRDGGSNQPQHF. The DNA of the CDR3 is TGTGCCAGCAGGAGGGACGGCGGTAGCAATCAGCCCCAGCATTTT.